The 11 T cell receptor beta chains listed next were all sequenced from one sample in a study of spatial heterogeneity in lung cancer. Study-level points and caveats: The study found that expanded intratumoral alpha and beta TCR counts tracked tumor mutation counts.

The time point was: sample taken at primary tumor resection. MiXCR, run by TCRdb on the 5' RACE reads, gives a single entry per CDR3 protein. Of about 11,000 distinct CDR3 sequences listed, approximately 8% are singletons. The antigens these receptors bind are not known. The sample consisted of lung tumor tissue, taken at surgery. The receptor set was obtained from a female donor with early-stage non-small cell lung cancer.

At least ten counts were recorded for this clonotype. Since the library was made to target alpha chains, this beta chain is a stray read and its abundance is not meaningful. The rearrangement joins TRBV5-1 to TRBJ2-1; D uncertain. CDR3 size: 15 residues. Germline assignment: CDR1 SGHRS and CDR2 YFSETQ. Trimming pared 4 bases from V and 6 bases from J, leaving 17 bases between. In DNA, the CDR3 is TGCGCCAGCAGCCCTGCTCCGGGCTCGGGCAATGAGCAGTTCTTC. Translation: CASSPAPGSGNEQFF.

This clonotype has at least ten counts. This beta chain was picked up by a library intended for alpha chains and is off target, so its count carries little meaning. In nucleotides, the CDR3 is TGTGCCAGCAGCCCTTTTACCCTCAGCACAGATACGCAGTATTTT. It is translated as CASSPFTLSTDTQYF. The chain uses TRBV7-9 and TRBJ2-3; D unresolved. This CDR3 region has 15 residues. Trimming took 5 bases from V and 0 from J, leaving 12 bases between them. From germline, CDR1 is SEHNR and CDR2 FQNEAQ (reference sequence).

The table lists this clonotype with many counts. The library was prepared for alpha chains; this beta chain is a stray read, so its frequency means little. J is TRBJ2-5 and V is TRBV28; 11 bases line up with TRBD1. This CDR3 comprises 18 residues. Trimming removed 4 bases from V and 1 base from J; junction bases left unmatched: 11. Germline-derived CDR1 and CDR2 are MDHEN and SYDVKM. The CDR3: CASSSTGQGAWGQETQYF. The CDR3 DNA is TGTGCCAGCAGTTCCACCGGACAGGGGGCGTGGGGCCAAGAGACCCAGTACTTC.

This clonotype was recorded a few times. This beta chain is off target for a library built for alpha chains, so its abundance means little. V usage is TRBV7-9 and J usage is TRBJ1-2, with no clear D. This CDR3 is built from 14 residues. The V end lost 1 base, the J end lost 4 bases, and 10 bases lay between the germline ends. Germline V gives CDR1 SEHNR, CDR2 FQNEAQ (reference sequence). In DNA, the CDR3 is TGTGCCAGCAGCTTAGTCAGTGAAAGCTATGGCTACACCTTC. This sequence encodes CASSLVSESYGYTF.

Turning to this clonotype: A much larger clone lies one base from this, so it may be a read error. Within a library made for alpha chains, this beta chain is off target, and its count is uninformative. V and J are TRBV30 and TRBJ2-3; D possibly corresponds to TRBD1 (7 bases). CDR1 is GTSNPN, CDR2 SVGIG, per germline (reference sequence). This CDR3 spans 13 amino acids. CDR3 bases: TGTGCCCGGAGTAGACAGGGAGGAGATACGCAGTATTTT. Residues: CARSRQGGDTQYF.

This clonotype was observed at least ten times. This beta chain is a stray read from a library made for alpha chains; its abundance is not meaningful. The chain combines TRBV2 with TRBJ2-5, with D perhaps matching TRBD2 (8 bases). The CDR3 contains 17 residues. Germline V CDR1 and CDR2: SNHLY, FYNNEI. Trimming left V 7 bases short and J 1 base short, with 22 bases between. CDR3 in amino acids: CASTSWGTRGLQETQYF. For the CDR3, the DNA is TGTGCCAGCACCTCTTGGGGGACTAGGGGGCTCCAAGAGACCCAGTACTTC.

The table lists this clonotype with a few counts. The library was designed around alpha chains, so this beta chain is a stray read whose abundance carries little weight. J is TRBJ2-6 and V is TRBV4-3, with D tentatively TRBD1 (6 bases). V lost 0 bases and J 2 bases, leaving 8 bases between the germline ends. From germline, CDR1 is LGHNA and CDR2 YSLEER. CDR3 length: 16 amino acids. CDR3 sequence reads: CASSQDGGTGANVLTF. CDR3 nucleotide sequence: TGCGCCAGCAGCCAAGATGGGGGCACTGGGGCCAACGTCCTGACTTTC.

In this sample, this clonotype turned up many times. With the library built for alpha chains, this beta chain is off target and its frequency is not meaningful. The genes are TRBV30 and TRBJ2-3; TRBD2 agrees at 13 bases. The germline V gene encodes CDR1 GTSNPN and CDR2 SVGIG (reference sequence). The CDR3 covers 16 residues. The junction had 4 bases not matched to a gene; V was cut back by 1 base and J by 3 bases. The CDR3 DNA reads as TGTGCCTGGAGTGGAGGGACTAGCGGGGAAACAGATACGCAGTATTTT. This codes for CAWSGGTSGETDTQYF. Complete variable domain (other parts from reference TRBV30 and TRBJ2-3): SQTIHQWPATLVQPVGSPLSLECTVEGTSNPNLYWYRQAAGRGLQLLFYSVGIGQISSEVPQNLSASRPQDRQFILSSKKLLLSDSGFYLCAWSGGTSGETDTQYFGPGTRLTVL.

About this clonotype: Because the library targeted alpha chains, this beta chain is an off-target read whose size means little. This rearrangement joins TRBV20-1 to TRBJ2-7; 9 bases agree with TRBD2. CDR1 and CDR2 (germline): DFQATT, SNEGSKA (reference sequence). This CDR3 contains 15 residues. Trimming at V came to 2 bases and at J to 6 bases, leaving 11 bases not matched to a gene. The chain's CDR3 is CSARREAGGVGEQYF. CDR3 coding DNA: TGCAGTGCTAGACGGGAGGCGGGGGGGGTCGGCGAGCAGTACTTC.

In this sample, this clonotype turned up many times. This beta chain is an unintended read in a library built for alpha chains; its size means little. The rearrangement links TRBV2 to TRBJ2-3; 15 nucleotides match TRBD2. The CDR3 consists of 17 residues. The V gene's germline CDR1 is SNHLY and CDR2 FYNNEI. Germline trimming cut 6 bases from V and 3 bases from J; bases unmatched to any gene: 7. This chain's CDR3 is CASSGTSGGTSTDTQYF. The CDR3 DNA reads as TGTGCCAGCAGCGGGACTAGCGGGGGGACGAGTACAGATACGCAGTATTTT.

By its share, this clonotype is medium-sized (0.01 to 0.1%). For a library built for alpha chains, this beta chain is a stray read; little rests on its size. CDR3 DNA: TGTGCCATCACCGACAGGGTACGGGAAAAACTGTTTTTT. Translating gives CAITDRVREKLFF. The rearrangement links TRBV7-9 to TRBJ1-4, with TRBD1 matching 7 bases. The J segment lost 8 bases and the V segment lost 10 bases, leaving 10 bases of the junction unmatched. This CDR3 is built from 13 residues. Germline V gene lookup returns CDR1 SEHNR and CDR2 FQNEAQ (reference sequence).